This TCR beta chain was identified in a study of cytomegalovirus exposure and HLA in healthy donors. Study-wide results and caveats: There were some public TCRs occurring in many donors, but most TCR sequences were rare. Three CMV-associated chains proved CMV antigen-specific in vitro.

In regard to this clone: Its matching antigen is unknown.

Profiling relied on immunoSEQ multiplex PCR, and the TCRdb table lists in-frame clones only, not all of them. The top ten hold around 1.1% of the sample, which has 100,000 to 150,000 clones, roughly 89% seen once. The CDR3 has 13 amino acids. The ends were cut back, 0 bases at V and 9 bases at J, with 12 bases in the middle. In germline, CDR1 is GTSNPN, CDR2 SVGIG (reference sequence). Sequencing was performed on PBMCs. The chain has TRBV30 and TRBJ2-1; weak D call: TRBD2 (5 bases). This receptor was identified in a woman under 30 in good health and CMV-seronegative. The CDR3 reads CAWSVGPRGEQFF. CDR3 nucleotides: TGTGCCTGGAGTGTAGGCCCCCGGGGTGAGCAGTTCTTC.